This is a list of T cell receptor beta chains from one sample in a study of T-cell reconstitution after alpha-beta-depleted transplantation in children. TCRdb processed the PCR reads anew with MiXCR; each CDR3 protein has one entry. The data hold about 830,000 distinct CDR3 sequences, with roughly 15% observed a single time. The material was PBMCs, mostly from graft donor cells, obtained 360 days after TCRalphabeta/CD19-depleted stem cell transplant. The receptors here all came from a male patient younger than 18 who had a stem cell transplant for acute lymphoblastic leukemia, so the T cells may come from the graft donor. Both conserved end residues are part of each CDR3. D genes are given only for firm matches. A clone size is listed for some rows: how often the clone was seen (once, few, many), or a class if it is expanded.

J,V,size,length,D,CDR3,DNA
TRBJ2-7,TRBV9,many,14,-,CASSPDEWLYEQYF,TGTGCCAGCAGCCCCGATGAATGGCTTTACGAGCAGTACTTC
TRBJ2-2,TRBV18,-,18,TRBD1,CASSPADRGRISTGELFF,TGTGCCAGCTCACCGGCGGACAGGGGTAGAATAAGCACCGGGGAGCTGTTTTTT
TRBJ2-3,TRBV27,few,14,-,CASSLFWGTDTQYF,TGTGCCAGCAGTTTATTCTGGGGCACAGATACGCAGTATTTT
TRBJ2-6,TRBV5-1,many,15,-,CASSLRLTGANVLTF,TGCGCCAGCAGCTTGCGGCTAACTGGGGCCAACGTCCTGACTTTC
TRBJ2-7,TRBV28,few,16,TRBD2,CASSLFLAGGPYEQYF,TGTGCCAGCAGTTTATTTCTAGCGGGAGGGCCGTACGAGCAGTACTTC
TRBJ1-1,TRBV12-3/TRBV12-4,-,13,-,CASLFSVNTEAFF,TGTGCCAGCCTGTTTAGTGTGAACACTGAAGCTTTCTTT
TRBJ1-2,TRBV20-1,-,14,TRBD1,CSASPQGGNYGYTF,TGCAGTGCTAGCCCCCAGGGGGGAAACTATGGCTACACCTTC
TRBJ2-5,TRBV5-1,-,14,-,CASSLERTQETQYF,TGCGCCAGCAGCTTGGAGCGGACACAAGAGACCCAGTACTTC
TRBJ2-2,TRBV12-3/TRBV12-4,-,12,TRBD2,CASRAGASELFF,TGTGCCAGCAGAGCGGGAGCGAGCGAGCTGTTTTTT
TRBJ2-1,TRBV7-2,few,14,TRBD2,CAHSGSPFYNEQFF,TGTGCCCATAGCGGGAGCCCCTTCTACAATGAGCAGTTCTTC
TRBJ2-7,TRBV7-6,-,14,-,CASSLVPADYEQYF,TGTGCCAGCAGCTTAGTTCCAGCGGACTACGAGCAGTACTTC
TRBJ2-1,TRBV27,-,19,-,CASSLNSPWQGGINNEQFF,TGTGCCAGCAGTTTAAATAGCCCCTGGCAGGGGGGTATTAACAATGAGCAGTTCTTC
TRBJ2-1,TRBV9,-,18,TRBD2,CASSVEASGASSYNEQFF,TGTGCCAGCAGCGTAGAGGCTAGCGGGGCCAGCTCCTACAATGAGCAGTTCTTC
TRBJ2-1,TRBV20-1,few,18,TRBD2,CSARDYGLAGGLYNEQFF,TGCAGTGCTAGAGATTACGGACTAGCGGGAGGACTCTACAATGAGCAGTTCTTC
TRBJ2-7,TRBV12-3/TRBV12-4,once,18,TRBD2,CASSRPGTSGTSPYEQYF,TGTGCCAGCAGTCGACCCGGGACTAGCGGGACTAGTCCCTACGAGCAGTACTTC
TRBJ2-7,TRBV12-3/TRBV12-4,-,13,TRBD1,CASSTGTGDEQYF,TGTGCCAGCAGCACCGGGACAGGGGACGAGCAGTACTTC
TRBJ2-1,TRBV6-5,few,15,TRBD1,CASSYGRDSYNEQFF,TGTGCCAGCAGTTACGGACGGGACAGCTACAATGAGCAGTTCTTC
TRBJ2-3,TRBV7-9,-,15,-,CASSPVAGTSDTQYF,TGTGCCAGCAGCCCCGTGGCGGGGACCTCAGATACGCAGTATTTT
TRBJ1-2,TRBV29-1,-,12,TRBD1,CSVATGIHGYTF,TGCAGCGTCGCGACAGGGATACATGGCTACACCTTC
TRBJ2-7,TRBV9,-,14,-,CASSVGPQPHEQYF,TGTGCCAGCAGCGTAGGTCCACAGCCGCACGAGCAGTACTTC
TRBJ2-1,TRBV11-2,few,12,-,CASSPIAMGQFF,TGTGCCAGCAGCCCAATAGCGATGGGGCAGTTCTTC
TRBJ1-2,TRBV29-1,-,13,-,CSVEGKYDYGYTF,TGCAGCGTTGAAGGGAAATACGACTATGGCTACACCTTC
TRBJ2-4,TRBV6-5,many,14,-,CASRKGQSSNIQYF,TGTGCCAGCAGAAAAGGGCAGAGCAGTAACATTCAGTACTTC
TRBJ2-1,TRBV6-1,few,17,TRBD2,CASSLLAGASSINEQFF,TGTGCCAGCAGTCTCCTAGCGGGAGCTTCCTCAATCAATGAGCAGTTCTTC
TRBJ1-1,TRBV29-1,few,11,-,CSVPRGTEAFF,TGCAGCGTTCCGAGGGGCACTGAAGCTTTCTTT
TRBJ1-2,TRBV7-9,few,12,-,CASSILPEGDTF,TGTGCCAGCAGCATACTCCCGGAGGGTGACACCTTC
TRBJ2-1,TRBV7-9,few,15,-,CASVPGGLTINEQFF,TGTGCCAGCGTCCCCGGAGGACTAACCATTAATGAGCAGTTCTTC
TRBJ2-3,TRBV24-1,many,14,-,CATSPGHSSDTQYF,TGTGCCACCAGCCCTGGACACTCATCAGATACGCAGTATTTT